This T cell receptor (beta chain) came from a study of T cell repertoires in cytomegalovirus infection. In this sample, this clonotype turned up a few times. Its antigen is still unknown. With 0 bases removed from V and 0 bases from J, the gap between germline ends came to 14 bases. This CDR3 is built from 17 residues. Germline CDR1 ENHRY, CDR2 SYGVKD. TCRdb passed the reads through MiXCR, listing each CDR3 protein once. Among approximately 110,000 distinct CDR3 sequences listed, about 30% were seen once. This chain uses TRBV10-3 with TRBJ1-1, with D maybe TRBD1 (5 bases). The sample here was CD8+ T cells from cultured PBMCs, taken from culture after CMV antigen stimulation. The sequence derives from a human donor in good health (CMV status not recorded). Some clones in this sample may be carry-over from other donors' samples. Here the CDR3 DNA reads TGTGCCATCAGTGAGTCGGTACAGGTCGTGATGAACACTGAAGCTTTCTTT. Its protein is CAISESVQVVMNTEAFF.